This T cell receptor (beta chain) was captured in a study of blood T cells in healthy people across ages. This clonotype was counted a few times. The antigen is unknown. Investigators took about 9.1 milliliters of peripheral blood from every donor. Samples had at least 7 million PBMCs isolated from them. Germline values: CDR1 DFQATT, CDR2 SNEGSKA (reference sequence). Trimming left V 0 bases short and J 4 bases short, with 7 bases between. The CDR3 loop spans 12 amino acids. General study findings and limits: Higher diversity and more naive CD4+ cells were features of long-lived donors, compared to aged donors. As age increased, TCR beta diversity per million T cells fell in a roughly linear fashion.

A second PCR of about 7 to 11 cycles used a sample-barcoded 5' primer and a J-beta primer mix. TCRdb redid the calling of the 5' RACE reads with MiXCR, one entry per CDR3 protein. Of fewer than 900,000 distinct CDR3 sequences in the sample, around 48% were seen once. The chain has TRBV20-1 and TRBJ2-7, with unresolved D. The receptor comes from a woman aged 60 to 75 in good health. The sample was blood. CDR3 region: CSARDAAYEQYF. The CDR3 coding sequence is TGCAGTGCTAGAGATGCCGCTTACGAGCAGTACTTC.